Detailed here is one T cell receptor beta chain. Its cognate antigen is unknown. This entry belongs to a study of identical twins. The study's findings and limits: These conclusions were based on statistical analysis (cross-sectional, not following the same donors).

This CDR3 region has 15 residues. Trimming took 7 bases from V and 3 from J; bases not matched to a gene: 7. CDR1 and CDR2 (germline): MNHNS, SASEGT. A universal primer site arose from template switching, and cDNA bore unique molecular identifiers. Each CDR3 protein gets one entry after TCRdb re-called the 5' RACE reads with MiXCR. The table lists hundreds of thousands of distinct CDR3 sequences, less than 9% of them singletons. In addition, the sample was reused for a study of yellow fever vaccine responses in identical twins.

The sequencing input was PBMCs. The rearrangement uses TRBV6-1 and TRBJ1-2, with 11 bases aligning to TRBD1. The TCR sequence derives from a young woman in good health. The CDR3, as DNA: TGTGCCAGCACCCTAGGACAGGGGGCACACTATGGCTACACCTTC. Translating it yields CASTLGQGAHYGYTF.